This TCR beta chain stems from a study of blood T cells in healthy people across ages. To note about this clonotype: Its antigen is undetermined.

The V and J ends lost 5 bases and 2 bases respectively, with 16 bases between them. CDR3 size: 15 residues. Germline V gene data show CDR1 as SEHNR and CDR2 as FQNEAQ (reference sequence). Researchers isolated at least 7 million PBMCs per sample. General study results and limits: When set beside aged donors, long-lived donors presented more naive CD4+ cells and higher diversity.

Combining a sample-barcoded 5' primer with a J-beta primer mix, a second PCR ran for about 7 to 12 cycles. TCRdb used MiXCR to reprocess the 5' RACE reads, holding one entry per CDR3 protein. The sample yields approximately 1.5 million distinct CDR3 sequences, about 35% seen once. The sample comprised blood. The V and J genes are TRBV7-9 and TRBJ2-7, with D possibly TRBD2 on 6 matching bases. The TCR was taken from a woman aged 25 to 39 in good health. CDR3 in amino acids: CASSPSLAVPYEQYF. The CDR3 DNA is TGTGCCAGCAGCCCGTCACTAGCCGTTCCCTACGAGCAGTACTTC.